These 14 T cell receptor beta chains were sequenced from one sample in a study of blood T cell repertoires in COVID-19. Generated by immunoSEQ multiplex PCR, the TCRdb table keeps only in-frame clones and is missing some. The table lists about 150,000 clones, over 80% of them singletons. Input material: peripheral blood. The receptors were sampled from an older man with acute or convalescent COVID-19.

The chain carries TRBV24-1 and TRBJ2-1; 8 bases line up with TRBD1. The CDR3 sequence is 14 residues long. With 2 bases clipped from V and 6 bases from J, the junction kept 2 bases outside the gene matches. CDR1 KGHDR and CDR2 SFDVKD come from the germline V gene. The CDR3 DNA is TGTGCCACCAGTGATTCGGACAGGGCCAATGAGCAGTTCTTC. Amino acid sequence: CATSDSDRANEQFF.

CDR3 sequence: CSVDRSLGTGLGYGYTF. In DNA form, the CDR3 reads TGCAGCGTTGATAGGTCTTTGGGGACAGGGCTCGGCTATGGCTACACCTTC. The V and J genes are TRBV29-1 and TRBJ1-2; 9 positions match TRBD1. CDR3 length equals 17 residues. Germline V gene data show CDR1 as SQVTM and CDR2 as ANQGSEA. The V segment lost 3 bases and the J segment 4 bases; nucleotides outside the gene matches: 15.

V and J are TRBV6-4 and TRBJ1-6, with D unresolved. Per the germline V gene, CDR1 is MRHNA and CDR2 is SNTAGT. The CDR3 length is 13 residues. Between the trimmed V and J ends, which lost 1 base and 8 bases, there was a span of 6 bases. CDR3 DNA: TGTGCCAGCAGTGACTTCCGGGATTCACCCCTCCACTTT. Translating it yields CASSDFRDSPLHF.

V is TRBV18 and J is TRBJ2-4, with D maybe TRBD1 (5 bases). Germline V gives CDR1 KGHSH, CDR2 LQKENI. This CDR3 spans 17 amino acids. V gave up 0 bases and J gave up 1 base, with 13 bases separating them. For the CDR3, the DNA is TGTGCCAGCTCACCACCGGGGCAGGCAGGGGCCAAAAACATTCAGTACTTC. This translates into CASSPPGQAGAKNIQYF.

The CDR3 DNA is TGTGCCAGCATCAGGGAGGTTAGCTACGAGCAGTACTTC. Residues: CASIREVSYEQYF. V gene TRBV2 combines with J gene TRBJ2-7; D may be TRBD2 (6 bases). V lost 7 bases to trimming and J lost 3 bases, with 13 bases between them. CDR1 and CDR2 from the germline V gene are SNHLY and FYNNEI. This CDR3 spans 13 amino acids.

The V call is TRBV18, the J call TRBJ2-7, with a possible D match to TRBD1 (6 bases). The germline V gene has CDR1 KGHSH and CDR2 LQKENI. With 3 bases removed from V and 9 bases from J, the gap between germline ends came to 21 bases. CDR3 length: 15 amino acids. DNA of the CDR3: TGTGCCAGCTCACCGGAGACAGCCCCTACGACAGGGCAGTACTTC. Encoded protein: CASSPETAPTTGQYF.

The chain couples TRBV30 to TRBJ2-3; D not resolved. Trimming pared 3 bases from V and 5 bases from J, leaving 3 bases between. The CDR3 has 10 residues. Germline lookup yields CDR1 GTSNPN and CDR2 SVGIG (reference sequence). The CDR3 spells CAWRRDTQYF. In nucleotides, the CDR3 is TGTGCCTGGAGGCGAGATACGCAGTATTTT.

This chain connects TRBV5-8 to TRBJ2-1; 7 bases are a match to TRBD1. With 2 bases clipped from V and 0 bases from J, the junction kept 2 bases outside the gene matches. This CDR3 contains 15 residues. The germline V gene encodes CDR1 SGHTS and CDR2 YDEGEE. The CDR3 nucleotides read TGTGCCAGCAGCTTTTCAGGGGGCTCCTACAATGAGCAGTTCTTC. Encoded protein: CASSFSGGSYNEQFF.

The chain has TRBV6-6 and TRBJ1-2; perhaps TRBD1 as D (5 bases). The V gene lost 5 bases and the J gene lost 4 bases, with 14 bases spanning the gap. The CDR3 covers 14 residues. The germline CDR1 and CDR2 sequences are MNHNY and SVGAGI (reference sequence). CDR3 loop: CASSQVTESYGYTF. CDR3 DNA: TGTGCCAGCAGTCAAGTGACAGAGAGCTATGGCTACACCTTC.

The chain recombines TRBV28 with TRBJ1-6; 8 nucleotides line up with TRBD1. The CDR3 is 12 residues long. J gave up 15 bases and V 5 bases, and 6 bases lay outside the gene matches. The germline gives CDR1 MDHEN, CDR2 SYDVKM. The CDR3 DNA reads TGTGCCAGCAGTACCGGACAGGGTGTCCTCCACTTT. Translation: CASSTGQGVLHF.

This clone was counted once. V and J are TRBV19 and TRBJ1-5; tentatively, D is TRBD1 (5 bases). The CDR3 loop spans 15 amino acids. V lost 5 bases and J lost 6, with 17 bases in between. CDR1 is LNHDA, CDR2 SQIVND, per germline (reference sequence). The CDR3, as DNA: TGTGCCAGTAGTTCCCAGGGTGATTTCGGTCAGCCCCAGCATTTT. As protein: CASSSQGDFGQPQHF.

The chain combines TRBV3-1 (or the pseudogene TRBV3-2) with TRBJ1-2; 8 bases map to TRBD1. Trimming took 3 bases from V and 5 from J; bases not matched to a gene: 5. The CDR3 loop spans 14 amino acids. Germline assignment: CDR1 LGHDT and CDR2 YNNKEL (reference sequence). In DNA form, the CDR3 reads TGTGCCAGCAGCCAGGGACAGGAATATTATGGCTACACCTTC. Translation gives CASSQGQEYYGYTF.

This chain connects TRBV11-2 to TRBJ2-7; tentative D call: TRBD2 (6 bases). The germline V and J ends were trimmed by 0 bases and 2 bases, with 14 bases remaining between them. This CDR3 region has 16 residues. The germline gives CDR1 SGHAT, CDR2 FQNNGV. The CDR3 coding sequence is TGTGCCAGCAGCTTAGATTCCGGGACGGGGGCCTACGAGCAGTACTTC. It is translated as CASSLDSGTGAYEQYF.

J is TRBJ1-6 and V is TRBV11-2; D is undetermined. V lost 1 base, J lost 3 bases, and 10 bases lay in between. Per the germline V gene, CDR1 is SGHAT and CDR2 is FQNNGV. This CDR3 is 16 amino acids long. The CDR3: CASSLVREGYNSPLHF. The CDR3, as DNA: TGTGCCAGCAGCTTAGTTCGGGAGGGCTATAATTCACCCCTCCACTTT.